This entry lists 11 T cell receptor beta chains sequenced from one sample in a study of OX40 agonist ivuxolimab in advanced cancers. Sequencing used immunoSEQ multiplex PCR; TCRdb keeps in-frame clones, though not all of them. Of about 65,000 clones listed, approximately 89% are singletons. The source material was CD4+ or CD8+ T cells sorted from blood, sampled in a trial of the OX40 agonist ivuxolimab. All receptors derive from an adult with an advanced solid tumor such as melanoma, head and neck, liver or kidney cancer.

With respect to this clone: Other DNA variants within this sample encode the same CDR3. The CDR3 bases are TGTGCCAGTAGCGCCCCAAGCCTTCGGCAGTTCTTC. It codes for CASSAPSLRQFF. This rearrangement joins TRBV2 to TRBJ2-1; possible D gene TRBD2, 5 bases. The V gene's germline CDR1 is SNHLY and CDR2 FYNNEI. The CDR3 contains 12 residues. Trimming left V 9 bases short and J 12 bases short, with 18 bases between.

V gene TRBV19 combines with J gene TRBJ1-5, with D maybe TRBD1 (6 bases). Germline CDR1 and CDR2: LNHDA and SQIVND (reference sequence). The CDR3 has 16 amino acids. V was trimmed by 5 bases and J by 0 bases, leaving 14 bases between them. CDR3 nucleotide sequence: TGTGCCAGTAGTGCCCGGACAGCGTATAGCAATCAGCCCCAGCATTTT. Translated, it gives CASSARTAYSNQPQHF.

V is TRBV7-9 and J is TRBJ2-1; TRBD1 might be the D (6 bases). The CDR3 is 16 residues long. Trimming stripped 1 base from V and 1 base from J, with 11 bases between. CDR1 and CDR2 (germline): SEHNR, FQNEAQ (reference sequence). CDR3 coding DNA: TGTGCCAGCAGCTTAGTACAGGGTCGATCCTACAATGAGCAGTTCTTC. It is translated as CASSLVQGRSYNEQFF.

This clone was seen a few times. This chain links TRBV10-1 with TRBJ2-3; D remains unclear. Trimming took off 6 bases at V and 2 bases at J, with 15 bases between the two ends. The CDR3 runs 15 residues. In germline, CDR1 is WNHNN, CDR2 SYGVQD (reference sequence). Here the CDR3 reads CASSQLDPFTDTQYF. Here the CDR3 DNA reads TGCGCCAGCAGCCAATTGGACCCATTCACAGATACGCAGTATTTT.

The chain combines TRBV18 with TRBJ1-1; tentatively, D is TRBD1 (6 bases). Germline V CDR1 and CDR2: KGHSH, LQKENI. The CDR3 extends over 14 amino acids. Trimming left V 2 bases short and J 12 bases short, with 19 bases between. CDR3 amino acids: CASSPSGGRGVSFF. The DNA of the CDR3 is TGTGCCAGCTCACCATCCGGGGGGCGCGGGGTGTCTTTCTTT.

V and J are TRBV19 and TRBJ1-2; a weak D match, TRBD1 (6 bases). The CDR3 runs to 12 residues. Germline loops: CDR1 LNHDA, CDR2 SQIVND (reference sequence). V shed 4 bases and J shed 8 bases, with 11 bases lying between them. CDR3: CASSKYRVGYTF. CDR3 DNA: TGTGCCAGTAGTAAATACAGGGTGGGCTACACCTTC. Supplemented by reference TRBV19 and TRBJ1-2, the full variable domain reads DGGITQSPKYLFRKEGQNVTLSCEQNLNHDAMYWYRQDPGQGLRLIYYSQIVNDFQKGDIAEGYSVSREKKESFPLTVTSAQKNPTAFYLCASSKYRVGYTFGSGTRLTVV.

V and J are TRBV30 and TRBJ2-5; perhaps TRBD2 as D (6 bases). Per the germline V gene, CDR1 is GTSNPN and CDR2 is SVGIG (reference sequence). Trimming shortened V by 7 bases and J by 7 bases, and 16 bases separated the two germline ends. The CDR3 is 12 amino acids. The CDR3 sequence: CASLTSFGTQYF. The CDR3 coding sequence is TGTGCCTCCCTGACTAGTTTCGGGACCCAGTACTTC.

This chain links TRBV19 with TRBJ1-2; D is ambiguous. This CDR3 contains 16 residues. Germline-derived CDR1 and CDR2 are LNHDA and SQIVND (reference sequence). Trimming stripped 0 bases from V and 8 bases from J, with 19 bases between. The CDR3 DNA reads as TGTGCCAGTAGTATAGATCACAGAGTCCCCCGAGGGGGCTACACCTTC. Its translation: CASSIDHRVPRGGYTF.

The chain links TRBV14 to TRBJ2-3; 12 bases are shared with TRBD1. The V gene end was trimmed by 6 bases and the J gene end by 3 bases; junction bases not matched to a gene: 1. This CDR3 has 14 amino acids. Germline V lookup: CDR1 SGHDN, CDR2 FVKESK. CDR3 residues: CASRGQGATDTQYF. CDR3 DNA: TGTGCCAGCAGGGGACAGGGGGCTACAGATACGCAGTATTTT.

The chain links TRBV6-6 to TRBJ1-2, with D possibly being TRBD1 (6 bases). V shed 0 bases and J shed 4 bases, with 12 bases lying between them. The CDR3 consists of 15 residues. Germline CDR1 MNHNY, CDR2 SVGAGI (reference sequence). CDR3 nucleotide sequence: TGTGCCAGCAGTTACTCGAGGATGGGGGCCTATGGCTACACCTTC. It specifies CASSYSRMGAYGYTF.

This clone is a singleton in its sample. The rearrangement uses TRBV9 and TRBJ1-2, with a weak D call TRBD1 (6 bases). Trimming pared 4 bases from V and 1 base from J, leaving 17 bases between. The CDR3 has 16 residues. Looked up from germline, CDR1 is SGDLS and CDR2 is YYNGEE. CDR3 nucleotide sequence: TGTGCCAGCAGCCCGGGGGGCGGGGGATTTAACTATGGCTACACCTTC. As protein: CASSPGGGGFNYGYTF.